This T cell receptor beta chain was sequenced during a study of T-cell reconstitution after alpha-beta-depleted transplantation in children. Unique molecular identifiers featured in how the TCRbeta library was prepared. MiXCR was run by TCRdb on the PCR reads, yielding one entry per CDR3 protein. The sample includes about 580,000 distinct CDR3 sequences, 20% to 25% of them seen just once. Study conclusions and caveats: Reportedly, alpha-beta T cells present about two months post-transplant originated from several hundred expanded clones of graft origin.

Remarks on this clonotype: What it binds is unknown.

Trimming removed 5 bases from V and 4 bases from J, with 21 bases in between. The CDR3 loop spans 16 amino acids. Germline V gene lookup returns CDR1 SGHTA and CDR2 FQGNSA. Sequenced material: PBMCs, mostly from graft donor cells, taken 360 days after TCRalphabeta/CD19-depleted stem cell transplant. V usage is TRBV7-2 and J usage is TRBJ2-7, with D maybe TRBD2 (5 bases). This TCR was sampled from a boy in the first two years of life who had a stem cell transplant for acute myeloid leukemia, so the T cells may come from the graft donor. The CDR3 spells CASSGEIGVVSYEQYF. The CDR3, as DNA: TGTGCCAGCAGCGGCGAGATCGGGGTGGTTTCTTACGAGCAGTACTTC.